This TCR beta chain was recovered during a study of OX40 agonist ivuxolimab in advanced cancers. Overall study: As their treatment, patients were administered ivuxolimab, an agonistic anti-OX40 (CD134) antibody. The dose of intravenous ivuxolimab that patients received every 2 weeks ranged from 0.01 to 10 mg/kg.

Patients were ineligible given autoimmune disease history or systemic immunosuppression. The CDR3 totals 15 residues. J gave up 4 bases and V 0 bases, and 5 bases lay outside the gene matches. CDR1 and CDR2 from the germline V gene are SGHNT and YYREEE (reference sequence). The protocol was immunoSEQ multiplex PCR, while the TCRdb copy is restricted to in-frame clones and leaves out a portion. The sample includes roughly 110,000 clones, just over 90% of them seen just once. This TCR was recovered from an adult with an advanced solid tumor such as melanoma, head and neck, liver or kidney cancer. The sequencing used CD4+ or CD8+ T cells sorted from blood, collected in a trial of the OX40 agonist ivuxolimab. The gene calls are TRBV5-4 and TRBJ2-3; 7 positions agree with TRBD1. Here the CDR3 DNA reads TGTGCCAGCAGCTTGGGCGGACAGGCTTCAGATACGCAGTATTTT. The encoded protein is CASSLGGQASDTQYF. Full variable domain (missing parts from reference TRBV5-4 and TRBJ2-3): ETGVTQSPTHLIKTRGQQVTLRCSSQSGHNTVSWYQQALGQGPQFIFQYYREEENGRGNFPPRFSGLQFPNYSSELNVNALELDDSALYLCASSLGGQASDTQYFGPGTRLTVL.